This entry lists 20 T cell receptor beta chains sequenced from one sample in a study of blood T cell repertoires in COVID-19 (dated by TCRdb to the early 2020s). Libraries came from the immunoSEQ multiplex PCR assay. TCRdb obtained this table from immuneACCESS and retained in-frame rearrangements with V and J assigned. These tables miss some clones; where compared with another copy, unresolved V genes account for less than half of the shortfall, and the remainder is unexplained. Present in this sample are 360,000 or so clones, more than 75% of which were seen just once. The ten biggest clones cover 3% of the sample. The sample consisted of PBMCs or T cells enriched from blood (not recorded which). The receptor set was obtained from a woman aged 25 to 39 who had recovered from COVID-19.

The chain recombines TRBV18 with TRBJ2-5; 7 bases align to TRBD2. The ends lost 3 bases at V and 2 bases at J; junction bases unmatched: 12. Looked up from germline, CDR1 is KGHSH and CDR2 is LQKENI. The CDR3 has 17 residues. DNA for the CDR3: TGTGCCAGCTCACCTCCGGCCGGGCGGGGGAAACAAGAGACCCAGTACTTC. It encodes CASSPPAGRGKQETQYF.

J is TRBJ1-1 and V is TRBV6-5, with 7 bases matching TRBD1. V shed 4 bases, J shed 4 bases, and the junction held 3 bases outside the gene matches. The CDR3 totals 13 residues. Germline CDR1 MNHEY, CDR2 SVGAGI. CDR3 loop: CASSSTGSTEAFF. CDR3 sequence (DNA): TGTGCCAGCAGTTCGACAGGGTCCACTGAAGCTTTCTTT.

The chain is built from TRBV30 and TRBJ1-2, with 7 bases matching TRBD1. The CDR3 contains 13 residues. Germline CDR1 and CDR2: GTSNPN and SVGIG (reference sequence). J was trimmed by 1 base and V by 4 bases; bases with no gene match: 3. CDR3 sequence: CAWKPGGNYGYTF. The CDR3 DNA sequence: TGTGCCTGGAAGCCAGGGGGTAACTATGGCTACACCTTC.

The rearrangement joins TRBV5-1 to TRBJ2-7; 13 bases are a match to TRBD2. Per the germline V gene, CDR1 is SGHRS and CDR2 is YFSETQ. V gave up 4 bases and J gave up 0 bases; unmatched junction bases: 7. CDR3 length: 17 amino acids. In DNA, the CDR3 is TGCGCCAGCAGCGACGGGACTAGCGGGACCCTCTCCTACGAGCAGTACTTC. Translating it yields CASSDGTSGTLSYEQYF.

The rearrangement uses TRBV19 and TRBJ2-1; 8 bases map to TRBD2. The CDR3 spans 15 residues. The germline V gene encodes CDR1 LNHDA and CDR2 SQIVND (reference sequence). Trimming removed 0 bases from V and 4 bases from J; junction bases left unmatched: 2. In DNA form, the CDR3 reads TGTGCCAGTAGTATAGATGCTAGCGGGTACAATGAGCAGTTCTTC. This codes for CASSIDASGYNEQFF.

The V gene is TRBV11-2, the J gene TRBJ2-1; 14 nucleotides align to TRBD2. CDR3 length: 15 amino acids. The V and J ends lost 4 bases and 12 bases, in that order; junction bases with no gene match: 8. Germline CDR1 reads SGHAT; CDR2 reads FQNNGV. The CDR3 DNA follows: TGTGCCAGCAGCTCGACTAGCGGGAGGGCCTCTGGGCAGTTCTTC. As protein: CASSSTSGRASGQFF.

The chain joins TRBV5-1 to TRBJ2-3, with 8 bases lining up with TRBD1. This CDR3 region has 17 residues. With V trimmed by 0 bases and J by 0 bases, 6 bases remained unmatched. CDR1 and CDR2 (germline): SGHRS, YFSETQ. The CDR3 sequence is CASSLARTGSSTDTQYF. CDR3 coding DNA: TGCGCCAGCAGCTTGGCTAGGACAGGGTCAAGCACAGATACGCAGTATTTT.

The rearrangement uses TRBV5-5 and TRBJ2-3, with D possibly being TRBD2 (7 bases). The germline V gene encodes CDR1 SGHKS and CDR2 YYEKEE (reference sequence). Trimming removed 5 bases from V and 1 base from J, with 14 bases in between. The CDR3 is 15 amino acids. The CDR3 nucleotides read TGTGCCAGCAGGGGGGCGGGGGCCCGCACAGATACGCAGTATTTT. Residues: CASRGAGARTDTQYF.

This chain links TRBV7-2 with TRBJ2-1; D unresolved. Germline loops: CDR1 SGHTA, CDR2 FQGNSA. Between the trimmed V and J ends, which lost 0 bases and 6 bases, there was a span of 9 bases. The CDR3 contains 14 residues. The CDR3 DNA reads as TGTGCCAGCAGCTTAGCGCGAGGTATCAATGAGCAGTTCTTC. It translates to CASSLARGINEQFF.

The chain employs TRBV11-2 and TRBJ2-7; TRBD1 matches at 7 bases. V lost 3 bases, J lost 5 bases, and 16 bases stayed unmatched. The CDR3 consists of 17 residues. CDR1 and CDR2 (germline): SGHAT, FQNNGV. CDR3 sequence reads: CASSFRAARGILNEQYF. The CDR3, as DNA: TGTGCCAGCAGCTTTAGAGCGGCCAGGGGGATTTTAAACGAGCAGTACTTC. The variable domain in full, completed from reference TRBV11-2 and TRBJ2-7, reads EAGVAQSPRYKIIEKRQSVAFWCNPISGHATLYWYQQILGQGPKLLIQFQNNGVVDDSQLPKDRFSAERLKGVDSTLKIQPAKLEDSAVYLCASSFRAARGILNEQYFGPGTRLTVT.

This chain connects TRBV27 to TRBJ1-1; D unresolved. This CDR3 spans 14 amino acids. Deletions cut 4 bases from V and 0 bases from J, with 9 bases between. Germline V CDR1 and CDR2: MNHEY, SMNVEV (reference sequence). The CDR3 DNA reads as TGTGCCAGCAGTTCCCCCTCTATGAACACTGAAGCTTTCTTT. Residues: CASSSPSMNTEAFF.

This sequence joins TRBV6-1 and TRBJ2-7; D gene uncertain. This CDR3 spans 13 amino acids. Trimming stripped 2 bases from V and 7 bases from J, with 12 bases between. Germline CDR1 and CDR2: MNHNS and SASEGT. CDR3 in DNA: TGTGCCAGCAGTGAAAGTTACCCTACGGAGCAGTACTTC. As protein: CASSESYPTEQYF.

The J gene is TRBJ1-3, the V gene TRBV30; D possibly corresponds to TRBD1 (5 bases). CDR3 length: 14 residues. V was clipped by 1 base and J by 0 bases, with 7 bases between them. Germline V gene data show CDR1 as GTSNPN and CDR2 as SVGIG (reference sequence). CDR3 region: CAWSETVSGNTIYF. CDR3 in DNA: TGTGCCTGGAGTGAGACAGTCTCTGGAAACACCATATATTTT.

The chain employs TRBV7-6 and TRBJ2-5, with D possibly TRBD1 on 5 matching bases. This CDR3 spans 13 amino acids. The V gene lost 1 base and the J gene lost 13 bases, with 16 bases spanning the gap. Germline V gene lookup returns CDR1 SGHVS and CDR2 FNYEAQ. CDR3 sequence reads: CASSLESVGDLYF. In DNA form, the CDR3 reads TGTGCCAGCAGCTTAGAGTCTGTAGGGGATTTGTACTTC.

The chain employs TRBV13 and TRBJ1-1; 7 nucleotides align to TRBD1. The V gene's germline CDR1 is PRHDT and CDR2 FYEKMQ (reference sequence). V lost 2 bases to trimming and J lost 4 bases; unmatched junction nucleotides: 4. The CDR3 runs to 14 residues. This chain's CDR3 is CASSLTGVSTEAFF. CDR3 bases: TGTGCCAGCAGCTTAACAGGGGTGAGCACTGAAGCTTTCTTT.

The chain employs TRBV7-2 and TRBJ1-5; maybe TRBD1 (6 bases). Germline CDR1 SGHTA, CDR2 FQGNSA. Trimming took 3 bases from V and 4 from J, leaving 7 bases between them. CDR3 length equals 13 residues. The CDR3 region is CASSFRGNQPQHF. DNA of the CDR3: TGTGCCAGCAGCTTTAGGGGGAATCAGCCCCAGCATTTT.

The gene calls are TRBV6-6 and TRBJ1-3; maybe TRBD1 (5 bases). The CDR3 extends over 15 amino acids. The V end was cut by 5 bases, the J end by 4 bases, with 15 bases between. In germline, CDR1 is MNHNY, CDR2 SVGAGI (reference sequence). CDR3 in amino acids: CASSRRQPRGNTIYF. Written as DNA, the CDR3 is TGTGCCAGCAGTCGGAGACAGCCCCGGGGAAACACCATATATTTT.

The V and J genes are TRBV11-3 and TRBJ2-3; D possibly corresponds to TRBD2 (5 bases). This CDR3 contains 16 residues. V dropped 1 base and J dropped 0 bases, with 11 bases sitting between them. Germline CDR1 and CDR2: SGHNT and YENEEA. The DNA of the CDR3 is TGTGCCAGCAGCTTAGGTCACGGCGGGAGCACAGATACGCAGTATTTT. It encodes CASSLGHGGSTDTQYF.

The gene calls are TRBV14 and TRBJ1-2, with D tentatively TRBD1 (5 bases). Deletions cut 3 bases from V and 4 bases from J, with 15 bases between. CDR1 and CDR2 from the germline V gene are SGHDN and FVKESK. The CDR3 is 15 residues long. The CDR3 coding sequence is TGTGCCAGCAGCCAGGATGACGGGGGAGTCTATGGCTACACCTTC. Translated, it gives CASSQDDGGVYGYTF.

The chain carries TRBV3-1 (or the pseudogene TRBV3-2) and TRBJ1-3; D unresolved. Trimming took off 7 bases at V and 0 bases at J, with 13 bases between the two ends. There are 15 residues in the CDR3. CDR1 and CDR2 from the germline V gene are LGHDT and YNNKEL (reference sequence). CDR3 DNA: TGTGCCAGCACACTCGGGATCTTCTCTGGAAACACCATATATTTT. Its translation: CASTLGIFSGNTIYF.